The rows below give T cell receptor beta chains drawn from one sample of a study of a mutant IDH1 vaccine in newly diagnosed glioma. Profiled with immunoSEQ multiplex PCR; TCRdb holds only in-frame clones, not every one. The sample carries about 40,000 clones, over 80% recorded once. Their target antigens are unknown. The sequencing here drew on PBMCs, taken from a glioma patient whose treatment included an IDH1 peptide vaccine. The receptor set was obtained from a man aged 35 to 55 with glioma. Both conserved end residues are part of each CDR3. Fields, in order: CDR3 protein, CDR3 DNA, V gene, D gene, clone size, J gene. The D gene is left open where the match is weak. Size values are once, few and many counts, or a class for expanded clones, and some rows have none.

CDR3: CASSESGPTIYF
DNA: TGTGCCAGCAGTGAAAGCGGGCCCACCATATATTTT
V: TRBV2
D: -
size: few
J: TRBJ1-3

CDR3: CSVASRGRTDTQYF
DNA: TGCAGCGTTGCGAGCAGGGGACGCACAGATACGCAGTATTTT
V: TRBV29-1
D: -
size: -
J: TRBJ2-3

CDR3: CASSLRQGALYEQYF
DNA: TGTGCCAGCAGTTTACGACAGGGGGCCCTATACGAGCAGTACTTC
V: TRBV28
D: TRBD1
size: -
J: TRBJ2-7

CDR3: CATRSTSGSGANVLTF
DNA: TGTGCCACCAGATCGACTAGTGGATCTGGGGCCAACGTCCTGACTTTC
V: TRBV10-3
D: -
size: -
J: TRBJ2-6

CDR3: CASSQDTGAAYEQYF
DNA: TGCGCCAGCAGCCAAGACACAGGGGCCGCCTACGAGCAGTACTTC
V: TRBV4-1
D: TRBD1
size: -
J: TRBJ2-7

CDR3: CASSVALSQRAGEQYF
DNA: TGTGCCAGCAGCGTAGCCTTGTCCCAGCGGGCAGGAGAGCAGTACTTC
V: TRBV9
D: -
size: few
J: TRBJ2-7

CDR3: CASSTRLGVIAGDAGELFF
DNA: TGTGCCAGCAGCACCCGTCTGGGGGTGATAGCGGGAGATGCCGGGGAGCTGTTTTTT
V: TRBV7-3
D: TRBD2
size: -
J: TRBJ2-2

CDR3: CASSLVLAGRPNTGELFF
DNA: TGCGCCAGCAGCTTGGTCCTAGCGGGACGCCCGAACACCGGGGAGCTGTTTTTT
V: TRBV5-1
D: TRBD2
size: -
J: TRBJ2-2

CDR3: CSASRASLHF
DNA: TGCAGTGCTAGTCGGGCTTCCCTCCACTTT
V: TRBV20-1
D: -
size: -
J: TRBJ1-6

CDR3: CASSVVADSEQYF
DNA: TGTGCCAGCAGCGTAGTGGCAGACTCCGAGCAGTACTTC
V: TRBV9
D: -
size: -
J: TRBJ2-7

CDR3: CASTKKNRDVYGYTF
DNA: TGTGCCAGTACCAAAAAGAACAGGGACGTCTATGGCTACACCTTC
V: TRBV19
D: -
size: -
J: TRBJ1-2

CDR3: CASSFQEGISNQPQHF
DNA: TGTGCCAGCTCGTTTCAGGAGGGGATCAGCAATCAGCCCCAACATTTT
V: TRBV18
D: -
size: once
J: TRBJ1-5

CDR3: CASSQFDEQYF
DNA: TGCGCCAGCAGCCAATTTGACGAGCAGTACTTC
V: TRBV4-1
D: -
size: -
J: TRBJ2-7

CDR3: CATSRVSFRGRYSNQPQHF
DNA: TGTGCCACCAGCAGAGTCTCCTTCAGGGGACGATATAGCAATCAGCCCCAGCATTTT
V: TRBV15
D: -
size: few
J: TRBJ1-5

CDR3: CASSPRRLSYEQYF
DNA: TGTGCCAGCAGCCCCAGGAGGCTTTCCTACGAGCAGTACTTC
V: TRBV6-5
D: -
size: -
J: TRBJ2-7

CDR3: CASSPLPRNAEAFF
DNA: TGCGCCAGCAGCCCCCTCCCAAGGAACGCTGAAGCTTTCTTT
V: TRBV4-3
D: -
size: -
J: TRBJ1-1

CDR3: CASKFLTRDYSNEQFF
DNA: TGCGCCAGCAAATTTCTCACCCGGGACTACTCCAATGAGCAGTTCTTC
V: TRBV5-1
D: TRBD2
size: -
J: TRBJ2-1

CDR3: CAIRTSGSSAEQYF
DNA: TGTGCCATCAGGACTAGCGGGAGTTCGGCCGAGCAGTACTTC
V: TRBV10-3
D: TRBD2
size: -
J: TRBJ2-7

CDR3: CAISWSSGTAGETQYF
DNA: TGTGCCATCAGTTGGAGTAGCGGGACGGCGGGAGAGACCCAGTACTTC
V: TRBV10-3
D: TRBD2
size: -
J: TRBJ2-5

CDR3: CASSSSGLEQYF
DNA: TGCGCCAGCAGCTCGAGTGGGCTCGAGCAGTACTTC
V: TRBV10-2
D: -
size: medium-sized
J: TRBJ2-7

CDR3: CASSIQETQYF
DNA: TGTGCCAGCAGCATACAAGAGACCCAGTACTTC
V: TRBV7-9
D: -
size: -
J: TRBJ2-5

CDR3: CASSYSGDHRFYEQYF
DNA: TGTGCCAGCAGTTACTCGGGGGACCACCGATTCTACGAGCAGTACTTC
V: TRBV6-5
D: -
size: -
J: TRBJ2-7

CDR3: CASSARVGGTDTQYF
DNA: TGTGCCAGCAGCGCACGAGTCGGGGGCACAGATACGCAGTATTTT
V: TRBV9
D: -
size: -
J: TRBJ2-3

CDR3: CASASGLVDTDTQYF
DNA: TGTGCCAGCGCATCGGGACTAGTCGATACGGATACGCAGTATTTT
V: TRBV4-2
D: TRBD2
size: few
J: TRBJ2-3

CDR3: CASSGTSAKTGELFF
DNA: TGTGCCAGCAGCGGGACTAGCGCAAAGACCGGGGAGCTGTTTTTT
V: TRBV7-7
D: TRBD2
size: -
J: TRBJ2-2

CDR3: CASSRRGTGHTEAFF
DNA: TGTGCCAGCAGCCGCCGGGGGACAGGGCACACTGAAGCTTTCTTT
V: TRBV6-5
D: TRBD1
size: -
J: TRBJ1-1

CDR3: CSGGDYEQYF
DNA: TGCAGCGGGGGGGACTACGAGCAGTACTTC
V: TRBV29-1
D: -
size: -
J: TRBJ2-7

CDR3: CASSLAGSGNTIYF
DNA: TGTGCCAGCAGCCTGGCGGGCTCTGGAAACACCATATATTTT
V: TRBV7-8
D: -
size: -
J: TRBJ1-3

CDR3: CASSFVPASSGGNTIYF
DNA: TGCGCCAGCAGCTTCGTTCCGGCCAGTTCGGGAGGAAACACCATATATTTT
V: TRBV5-1
D: -
size: -
J: TRBJ1-3

CDR3: CASSRLDLNTGELFF
DNA: TGTGCCAGTAGTAGACTAGACCTTAACACCGGGGAGCTGTTTTTT
V: TRBV19
D: -
size: -
J: TRBJ2-2

CDR3: CASSSTGGGQPQHF
DNA: TGTGCCAGCAGTTCCACGGGGGGCGGGCAGCCCCAGCATTTT
V: TRBV27
D: -
size: -
J: TRBJ1-5

CDR3: CATSRLGLGDEQFF
DNA: TGTGCCACCAGCAGATTGGGCCTTGGGGATGAGCAGTTCTTC
V: TRBV15
D: -
size: -
J: TRBJ2-1

CDR3: CASGPQGAQIGELFF
DNA: TGCGCCAGCGGCCCACAGGGGGCGCAAATCGGGGAGCTGTTTTTT
V: TRBV5-1
D: TRBD1
size: -
J: TRBJ2-2

CDR3: CASSVDAASGRYEQYF
DNA: TGTGCCAGCAGCGTAGACGCGGCTAGCGGGAGGTACGAGCAGTACTTC
V: TRBV9
D: TRBD2
size: once
J: TRBJ2-7

CDR3: CASNSLGGGNQPQHF
DNA: TGTGCCAGCAATAGTTTAGGGGGAGGGAATCAGCCCCAGCATTTT
V: TRBV2
D: -
size: -
J: TRBJ1-5

CDR3: CAIRPGRAEELFF
DNA: TGTGCCATCCGACCCGGAAGGGCTGAGGAGCTGTTTTTT
V: TRBV10-3
D: -
size: -
J: TRBJ2-2

CDR3: CASRRPPDRGRGTEAFF
DNA: TGTGCCAGCAGACGACCGCCGGACAGGGGGCGGGGCACTGAAGCTTTCTTT
V: TRBV7-9
D: TRBD1
size: -
J: TRBJ1-1

CDR3: CATSRDRGEQYF
DNA: TGTGCCACCAGCAGAGATAGGGGAGAGCAGTACTTC
V: TRBV15
D: -
size: -
J: TRBJ2-7

CDR3: CASSLRVGGDQPQHF
DNA: TGTGCCAGCAGTTTAAGAGTTGGGGGCGATCAGCCCCAGCATTTT
V: TRBV27
D: -
size: -
J: TRBJ1-5

CDR3: CASSPRTSGRKGDQETQYF
DNA: TGCGCCAGCAGCCCCAGGACTAGCGGGAGGAAGGGGGACCAAGAGACCCAGTACTTC
V: TRBV4-1
D: TRBD2
size: once
J: TRBJ2-5

CDR3: CASRRLAYTDTQYF
DNA: TGTGCCAGCAGACGACTAGCGTACACAGATACGCAGTATTTT
V: TRBV27
D: TRBD2
size: -
J: TRBJ2-3

CDR3: CASSQDLAGQTDEQYF
DNA: TGTGCCAGCAGCCAAGACCTAGCGGGACAAACCGACGAGCAGTACTTC
V: TRBV14
D: TRBD2
size: -
J: TRBJ2-7

CDR3: CASSETPGTGNQETQYF
DNA: TGTGCCAGCAGCGAGACTCCCGGGACAGGAAACCAAGAGACCCAGTACTTC
V: TRBV7-7
D: TRBD1
size: -
J: TRBJ2-5

CDR3: CASSPQGSYEQYF
DNA: TGTGCCAGCTCACCACAAGGCTCCTACGAGCAGTACTTC
V: TRBV18
D: -
size: -
J: TRBJ2-7

CDR3: CARSEGEVTDTQYF
DNA: TGTGCCAGGAGCGAGGGGGAGGTGACAGATACGCAGTATTTT
V: TRBV2
D: -
size: -
J: TRBJ2-3

CDR3: CAISPPRLASPGEQYF
DNA: TGTGCCATCAGCCCTCCCCGACTAGCTTCGCCGGGGGAGCAGTACTTC
V: TRBV10-3
D: TRBD2
size: -
J: TRBJ2-7

CDR3: CASSLSGGKTYEQYF
DNA: TGTGCCAGCAGCTTATCTGGTGGCAAAACCTACGAGCAGTACTTC
V: TRBV7-6
D: -
size: -
J: TRBJ2-7

CDR3: CASSSNRGLNEQYF
DNA: TGTGCCAGCAGTTCCAACAGGGGGCTCAACGAGCAGTACTTC
V: TRBV13
D: TRBD1
size: -
J: TRBJ2-7

CDR3: CASSEGQTPAYGYTF
DNA: TGTGCCAGCAGTGAAGGACAGACCCCGGCCTATGGCTACACCTTC
V: TRBV6-1
D: -
size: -
J: TRBJ1-2

CDR3: CASREIEKLFF
DNA: TGTGCCAGTAGGGAGATTGAAAAACTGTTTTTT
V: TRBV19
D: -
size: -
J: TRBJ1-4

CDR3: CATSPKFRDGEKLFF
DNA: TGTGCCACCAGCCCCAAGTTCCGGGACGGTGAAAAACTGTTTTTT
V: TRBV15
D: -
size: few
J: TRBJ1-4

CDR3: CASSLGGEGTQYF
DNA: TGTGCCAGCAGCTTGGGGGGAGAAGGGACCCAGTACTTC
V: TRBV7-9
D: -
size: -
J: TRBJ2-5

CDR3: CASSWGRRFAFF
DNA: TGTGCCAGCAGTTGGGGACGGCGTTTCGCTTTCTTT
V: TRBV5-6
D: -
size: -
J: TRBJ1-1

CDR3: CASSPRRPTGQETQYF
DNA: TGTGCCAGCAGCCCTCGTCGGCCCACGGGCCAAGAGACCCAGTACTTC
V: TRBV9
D: -
size: -
J: TRBJ2-5

CDR3: CASSPLDRTHYEQYF
DNA: TGTGCCAGCTCACCTCTGGACAGGACCCACTACGAGCAGTACTTC
V: TRBV18
D: TRBD1
size: -
J: TRBJ2-7

CDR3: CSVDLIGNRGQMGYGYTF
DNA: TGCAGCGTTGACCTAATCGGGAACAGGGGCCAAATGGGCTATGGCTACACCTTC
V: TRBV29-1
D: TRBD1
size: -
J: TRBJ1-2

CDR3: CASSFRGTGEQYF
DNA: TGCGCCAGCAGCTTTAGGGGGACGGGCGAGCAGTACTTC
V: TRBV5-1
D: -
size: once
J: TRBJ2-7

CDR3: CASSYSFIGIGYTF
DNA: TGTGCCAGCAGTTACTCGTTTATCGGGATAGGCTACACCTTC
V: TRBV6-5
D: -
size: -
J: TRBJ1-2

CDR3: CASRFGRTNQPQHF
DNA: TGTGCCAGCAGGTTTGGACGGACAAATCAGCCCCAGCATTTT
V: TRBV5-6
D: -
size: -
J: TRBJ1-5

CDR3: CASSQAAGSEQYF
DNA: TGCGCCAGCAGCCAAGCAGCAGGGTCCGAGCAGTACTTC
V: TRBV4-1
D: -
size: -
J: TRBJ2-7